This T cell receptor (beta chain) emerged from a study of siplizumab effects on memory and regulatory T cells. This table comes from immunoSEQ multiplex PCR, and its TCRdb copy is limited to in-frame clones, with some not included. The data hold approximately 94,000 clones, with approximately 94% observed a single time. A note on this clone: No antigen is known for it.

The CDR3 runs 18 residues. V lost 4 bases, J lost 5 bases, and 21 bases lay in between. The study, taken as a whole, reports: For mappable alloreactive CD4+ clones, the mean Treg-derived fraction was approximately 69% with siplizumab and 25% to 30% in controls.

This receptor was identified in a human donor in good health. Source material: CD8+ T cells sorted from blood. The chain combines TRBV7-1 with TRBJ2-6; tentative D call: TRBD1 (6 bases). TRBV7-1 is sorted into the ORF group, with uncertain function. The CDR3 here is CASSLTPQGQSRANVLTF. Here the CDR3 DNA reads TGTGCCAGCAGCTTGACTCCTCAGGGACAAAGTCGGGCCAACGTCCTGACTTTC.